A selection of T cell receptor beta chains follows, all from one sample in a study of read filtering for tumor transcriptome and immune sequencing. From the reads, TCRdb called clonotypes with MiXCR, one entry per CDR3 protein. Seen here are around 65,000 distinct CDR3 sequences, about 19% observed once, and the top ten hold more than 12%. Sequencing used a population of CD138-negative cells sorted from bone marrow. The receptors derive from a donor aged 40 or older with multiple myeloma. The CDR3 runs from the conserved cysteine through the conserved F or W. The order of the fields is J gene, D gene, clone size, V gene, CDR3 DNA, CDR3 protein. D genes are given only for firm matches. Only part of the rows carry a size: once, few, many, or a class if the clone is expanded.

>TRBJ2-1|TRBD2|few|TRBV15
TGTGCCACCAGAGCCAGCGGGGGGCAGAGCTCCTACAATGAGCAGTTCTTC
CATRASGGQSSYNEQFF
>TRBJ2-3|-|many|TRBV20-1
TGCAGTGCCCGGTGGCTAGCGTACACAGATACGCAGTATTTT
CSARWLAYTDTQYF
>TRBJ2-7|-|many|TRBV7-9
TGTGCCAGCAGCTCAGAAGGCGGACGCCTCTCCTACGAGCAGTACTTC
CASSSEGGRLSYEQYF
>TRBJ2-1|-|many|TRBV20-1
TGCAGCGGTGGTGGGGGCGGGTTAGGCAATGAGCAGTTCTTC
CSGGGGGLGNEQFF
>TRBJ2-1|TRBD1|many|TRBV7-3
TGTGCCAGCAGCTCGGGACAGAGCTCCTACAATGAGCAGTTCTTC
CASSSGQSSYNEQFF
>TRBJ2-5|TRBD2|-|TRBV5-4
TGTGCCAGCAGCGTTAGCGGGAGGGGACATGGGGAGACCCAGTACTTC
CASSVSGRGHGETQYF
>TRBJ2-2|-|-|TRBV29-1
TGCAGCGTTGACAGCCCCACCGGGGAGCTGTTTTTT
CSVDSPTGELFF
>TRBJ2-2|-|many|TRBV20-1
TGCAGTGCTAGAGGCCAGGGAGACACCGGGGAGCTGTTTTTT
CSARGQGDTGELFF
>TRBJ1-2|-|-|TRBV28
TGTGCCAGCAGTTTAAGCATGGGCAGCGCACTTTATGGCTACACCTTC
CASSLSMGSALYGYTF
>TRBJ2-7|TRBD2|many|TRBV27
TGTGCCAGCAGTTCGGGACTAGCGGGAGGGTTCTACGAGCAGTACTTC
CASSSGLAGGFYEQYF
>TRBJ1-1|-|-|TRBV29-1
TGCAGCGTTCCCTCAGAGCCTGTGAACACTGAAGCTTTCTTT
CSVPSEPVNTEAFF
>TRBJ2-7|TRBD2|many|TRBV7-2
TGTGCCAGCAGCCCAGGTAGCGGGAGCGGACACGAGCAGTACTTC
CASSPGSGSGHEQYF
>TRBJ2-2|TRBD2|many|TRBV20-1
TGCAGTGCTTCCAGCGGGAGGTTTTCTAACACCGGGGAGCTGTTTTTT
CSASSGRFSNTGELFF
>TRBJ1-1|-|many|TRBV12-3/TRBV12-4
TGTGCCAGCAGTCCCAATTGGAACACTGAAGCTTTCTTT
CASSPNWNTEAFF
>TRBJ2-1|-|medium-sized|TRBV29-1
TGCAGCGTTACTCGGAGCTCCTACAATGAGCAGTTCTTC
CSVTRSSYNEQFF
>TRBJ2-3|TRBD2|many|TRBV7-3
TGTGCCAGCAGCTCTAGCGGGGGGGGAGATACGCAGTATTTT
CASSSSGGGDTQYF
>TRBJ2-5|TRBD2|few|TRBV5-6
TGTGCCTCAGGCTCAGCGGGAGTAGAGACCCAGTACTTC
CASGSAGVETQYF
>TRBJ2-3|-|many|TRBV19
TGTGCCAGTAGTACCCAGGGGGATACGCAGTATTTT
CASSTQGDTQYF
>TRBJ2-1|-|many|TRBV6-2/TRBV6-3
TGTGCCAGCAGTTTGGACGGATACAATGAGCAGTTCTTC
CASSLDGYNEQFF
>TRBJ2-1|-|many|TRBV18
TGTGCCAGCTCACCAATGGGTGAGCAGTTCTTC
CASSPMGEQFF
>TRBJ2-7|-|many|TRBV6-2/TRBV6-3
TGTGCCAGCAAACTTCGGGGTATCACCTACGAGCAGTACTTC
CASKLRGITYEQYF
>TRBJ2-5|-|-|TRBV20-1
TGCAGTGCTAGAGATTCTGGCCGCGTGGGGGAGACCCAGTACTTC
CSARDSGRVGETQYF
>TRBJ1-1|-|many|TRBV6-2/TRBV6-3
TGTGCCAGCAGTTACTCGAAGACACAGAACACTGAAGCTTTCTTT
CASSYSKTQNTEAFF
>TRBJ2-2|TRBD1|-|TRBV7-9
TGTGCCAGCATCGACCGGGACAGGAGTCCGAACACCGGGGAGCTGTTTTTT
CASIDRDRSPNTGELFF
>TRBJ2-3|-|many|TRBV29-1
TGCAGCGTTCTAGGCTATGGGGAGCAAAGCACAGATACGCAGTATTTT
CSVLGYGEQSTDTQYF
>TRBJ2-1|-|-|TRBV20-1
TGCAGTGCTAGACCCCCAGGGAGCACCTACAATGAGCAGTTCTTC
CSARPPGSTYNEQFF
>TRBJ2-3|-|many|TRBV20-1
TGCAGTGCTAGACTCGGCGGCCCAGATACGCAGTATTTT
CSARLGGPDTQYF
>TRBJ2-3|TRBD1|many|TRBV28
TGTGCCAGCCGCACAGGGGACCCCAGAGAGGATACGCAGTATTTT
CASRTGDPREDTQYF
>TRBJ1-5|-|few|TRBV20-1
TGCAGTGCACAGACGGGGGTTCAGCCCCAGCATTTT
CSAQTGVQPQHF
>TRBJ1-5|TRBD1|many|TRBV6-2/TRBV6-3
TGTGCCAGCAGAGACTTCGGGACAGGGGAAGAACAGCCCCAGCATTTT
CASRDFGTGEEQPQHF